Here is one TCR beta chain with its context. Its target is not known. The CDR3 does not end in the conserved phenylalanine or tryptophan, so this is likely a read error. The data originate from a study of post-analysis software for immune sequencing data. Study as a whole: The disease courses spanned relapsing-remitting, secondary progressive and progressive-relapsing forms of multiple sclerosis.

The germline CDR1 and CDR2 sequences are LGHDT and YNNKEL (reference sequence). This CDR3 comprises 12 residues. V lost 4 bases and J lost 9, with 10 bases in between. Whole-study findings and limits: Multiple sclerosis patients had significantly lower normalized Chao1 diversity than controls. TRBV5-6, TRBV5-1 and TRBV20-1 were among roughly five TRBV segments more frequent in patients than controls.

Unique-molecular-identifier-tagged TCR beta cDNA libraries were used. T cells numbering about 0.9 to 10 million yielded cDNA molecules that totaled about 500,000. MiXCR, applied by TCRdb to the PCR reads, yields one record per CDR3 protein. The table lists a few hundred thousand distinct CDR3 sequences, roughly a third of them singletons. This clonotype originated in a girl aged 5-17 years with multiple sclerosis. This chain links TRBV3-1 with TRBJ2-1; maybe TRBD2 (5 bases). Specimen: blood. As DNA, the CDR3 is TGTGCCAGCAGCCCGTTACGGGGTGAGCAGTTCTTA. Protein product: CASSPLRGEQFL.